Below are 2 T cell receptor beta chains sequenced from a single sample in a study of cytomegalovirus exposure and HLA in healthy donors (TCRdb year 2017). The library was built by means of the immunoSEQ multiplex PCR assay. TCRdb re-hosts the immuneACCESS table, in-frame sequences only. Its copies lack some clones; in the studies checked, an unresolved V gene accounts for under half of them, and the cause for the rest is not known. In this sample the table shows 140,000 to 150,000 clones, 80% to 90% of which occur a single time. The ten largest account for 4.5% to 5.5% of the sample. Material for sequencing was PBMCs. All receptors derive from a man between 18 and 29 years old in good health and CMV-seropositive.

A few counts support this clone. Other DNA sequences within the sample encode an identical CDR3. This chain links TRBV2 with TRBJ2-3, with 9 positions matching TRBD2. J was trimmed by 0 bases and V by 4 bases; bases with no gene match: 2. Germline V gives CDR1 SNHLY, CDR2 FYNNEI. The CDR3 contains 15 residues. CDR3 coding DNA: TGTGCCAGCAGTGGAGGGACTAGCAGCACAGATACGCAGTATTTT. Encoded protein: CASSGGTSSTDTQYF.

This chain uses TRBV7-9 with TRBJ2-6, with D possibly TRBD1 on 6 matching bases. This CDR3 spans 15 amino acids. Germline loops: CDR1 SEHNR, CDR2 FQNEAQ (reference sequence). V gave up 4 bases and J gave up 2 bases, with 9 bases separating them. The CDR3 region is CASSSNRAGANVLTF. The CDR3, as DNA: TGTGCCAGCAGCTCAAACAGGGCTGGGGCCAACGTCCTGACTTTC.